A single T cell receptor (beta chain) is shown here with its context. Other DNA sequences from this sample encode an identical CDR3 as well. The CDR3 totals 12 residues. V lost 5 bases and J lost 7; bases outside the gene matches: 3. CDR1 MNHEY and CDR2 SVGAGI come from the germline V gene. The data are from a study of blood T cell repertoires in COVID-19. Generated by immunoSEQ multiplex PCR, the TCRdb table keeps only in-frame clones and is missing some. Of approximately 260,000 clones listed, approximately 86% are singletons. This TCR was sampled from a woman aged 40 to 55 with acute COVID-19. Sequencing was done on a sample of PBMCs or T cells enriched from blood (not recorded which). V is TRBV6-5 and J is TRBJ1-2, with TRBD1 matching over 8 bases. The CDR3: CASSRQGSGYTF. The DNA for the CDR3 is TGTGCCAGCAGTAGACAGGGGTCTGGCTACACCTTC.